This T cell receptor beta chain appears in the sequencing data of a study of T cells after yellow fever vaccination. Each CDR3 protein is one row after TCRdb ran MiXCR on the 5' RACE reads. Of 400,000 to 450,000 distinct CDR3 sequences listed, approximately 19% are singletons. This clonotype was detected only a few times. Its antigen is unidentified. Study results and limitations: Clonotypes found in both CD4 and CD8 compartments made up a small share.

The TCR comes from a young man who received the YFV17D yellow fever vaccine. The specimen was PBMCs, collected before the yellow fever booster vaccination.

The CDR3 protein is CASSPRGSGISGNTIYF. The CDR3 bases are TGTGCCAGCAGCCCCCGAGGTTCGGGAATCTCTGGAAACACCATATATTTT. The V gene is TRBV7-2, the J gene TRBJ1-3, with D unresolved. The V gene lost 5 bases and the J gene lost 0 bases, with 17 bases spanning the gap. CDR3 length: 17 residues. Germline CDR1 reads SGHTA; CDR2 reads FQGNSA.